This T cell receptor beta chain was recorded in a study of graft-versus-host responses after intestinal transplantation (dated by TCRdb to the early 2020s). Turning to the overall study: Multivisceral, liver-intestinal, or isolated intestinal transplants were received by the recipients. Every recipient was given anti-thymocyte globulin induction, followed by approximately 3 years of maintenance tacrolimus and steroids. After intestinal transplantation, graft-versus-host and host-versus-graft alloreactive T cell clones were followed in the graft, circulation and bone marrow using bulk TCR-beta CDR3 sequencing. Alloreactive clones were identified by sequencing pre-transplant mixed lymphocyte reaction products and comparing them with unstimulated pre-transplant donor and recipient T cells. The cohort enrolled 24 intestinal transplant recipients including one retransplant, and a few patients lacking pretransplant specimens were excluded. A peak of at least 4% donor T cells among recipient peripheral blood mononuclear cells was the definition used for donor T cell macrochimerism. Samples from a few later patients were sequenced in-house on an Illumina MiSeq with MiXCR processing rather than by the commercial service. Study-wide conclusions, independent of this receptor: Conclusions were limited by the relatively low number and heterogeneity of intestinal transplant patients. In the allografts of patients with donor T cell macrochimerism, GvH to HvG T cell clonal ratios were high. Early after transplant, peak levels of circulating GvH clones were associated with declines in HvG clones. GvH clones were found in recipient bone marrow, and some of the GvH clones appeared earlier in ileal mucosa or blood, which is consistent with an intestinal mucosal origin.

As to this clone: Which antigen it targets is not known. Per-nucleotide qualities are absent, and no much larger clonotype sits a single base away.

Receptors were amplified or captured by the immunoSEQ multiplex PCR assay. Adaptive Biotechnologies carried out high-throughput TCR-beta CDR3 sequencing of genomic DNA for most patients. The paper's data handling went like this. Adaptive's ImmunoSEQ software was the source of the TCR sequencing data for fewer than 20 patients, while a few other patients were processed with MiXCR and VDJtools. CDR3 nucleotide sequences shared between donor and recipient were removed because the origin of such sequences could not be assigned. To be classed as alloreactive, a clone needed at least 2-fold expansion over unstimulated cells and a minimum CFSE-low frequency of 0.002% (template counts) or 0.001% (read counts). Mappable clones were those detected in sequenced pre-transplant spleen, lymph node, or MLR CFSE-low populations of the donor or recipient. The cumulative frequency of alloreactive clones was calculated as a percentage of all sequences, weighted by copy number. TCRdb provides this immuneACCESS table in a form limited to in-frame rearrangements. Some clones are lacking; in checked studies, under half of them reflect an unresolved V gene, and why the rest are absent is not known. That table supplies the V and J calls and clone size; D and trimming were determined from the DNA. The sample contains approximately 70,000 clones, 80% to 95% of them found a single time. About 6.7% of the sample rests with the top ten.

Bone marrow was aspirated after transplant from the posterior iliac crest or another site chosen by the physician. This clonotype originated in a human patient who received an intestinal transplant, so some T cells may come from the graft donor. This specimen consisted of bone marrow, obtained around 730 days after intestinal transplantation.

The nucleotide sequence is TGTGCCAGCAGCTTAGGGGGGACAGGGTGGCTCTATGGCTACACCTTC. Translated, it reads CASSLGGTGWLYGYTF. This receptor chain uses TRBV7-4 and TRBJ1-2, with 9 bases matching TRBD1. Per the germline V gene, SGHVT is the CDR1 and SQSDAQ is the CDR2. Clipping removes 1 base from V and 4 bases from J, with 7 as the unmatched junction base count. Including cysteine and phenylalanine, the CDR3 has 16 amino acids. Only the CDR3 region is kept as DNA, spanning 48 bases read in frame from base 1.